These 23 T cell receptor beta chains were all obtained from the same sample, sequenced in a study of shared clonotypes between healthy human individuals. Some clones are missing from TCRdb's copy, which holds only in-frame ones; the method was immunoSEQ multiplex PCR. Of about 2.2 million clones in the sample, 85% to 95% were seen once. In the naive CD8 group, cells lacked CD45RO and were positively selected for CCR7, so terminally differentiated effector memory CD45RA+ cells were left out. The specimen was naive CD8+ T cells from PBMCs. These receptors came from a man aged 18 to 29 in good health. Some clones in this sample may be carry-over from other donors' samples.

The V call is TRBV19, the J call TRBJ2-2; 8 nucleotides agree with TRBD2. Looked up from germline, CDR1 is LNHDA and CDR2 is SQIVND (reference sequence). The CDR3 loop spans 14 amino acids. V shed 9 bases, J shed 2 bases, and the junction held 5 bases outside the gene matches. CDR3 nucleotides: TGTGCCAGCAATTTAGCGGGAAACACCGGGGAGCTGTTTTTT. It is translated as CASNLAGNTGELFF.

The chain couples TRBV7-2 to TRBJ2-3; D gene uncertain. The CDR3 covers 14 residues. CDR1 and CDR2 from the germline V gene are SGHTA and FQGNSA. V lost 1 base to trimming and J lost 4 bases, with 9 bases between them. The CDR3 protein is CASSLGPIPDTQYF. The CDR3 coding sequence is TGTGCCAGCAGCTTAGGTCCGATTCCAGATACGCAGTATTTT.

J is TRBJ2-1 and V is TRBV30; possibly TRBD1 or TRBD2 for D (5 bases each). The CDR3 covers 15 residues. V was pared by 7 bases and J by 0 bases, with 16 bases between. Germline values: CDR1 GTSNPN, CDR2 SVGIG (reference sequence). The CDR3 bases are TGTGCCTCTGTGGTCGGGGCGAGCTCCTACAATGAGCAGTTCTTC. Encoded protein: CASVVGASSYNEQFF.

The chain uses TRBV7-6 and TRBJ2-3; D not certain. Per germline, CDR1 SGHVS and CDR2 FNYEAQ. This CDR3 has 16 amino acids. V lost 8 bases and J lost 0, with 18 bases in between. The DNA of the CDR3 is TGTGCCAGCGGGCCTCGGGCGGACGCTAGCACAGATACGCAGTATTTT. Its protein is CASGPRADASTDTQYF. The full variable domain, with the rest looked up from reference TRBV7-6 and TRBJ2-3, is GAGVSQSPRYKVTKRGQDVALRCDPISGHVSLYWYRQALGQGPEFLTYFNYEAQQDKSGLPNDRFSAERPEGSISTLTIQRTEQRDSAMYRCASGPRADASTDTQYFGPGTRLTVL.

This rearrangement joins TRBV7-6 to TRBJ2-2; D is unresolved. The CDR3 covers 14 residues. V lost 1 base and J lost 7, with 10 bases in between. From germline, CDR1 is SGHVS and CDR2 FNYEAQ. CDR3 bases: TGTGCCAGCAGCTTAGGGGCATCCGGCGGGGAGCTGTTTTTT. Protein product: CASSLGASGGELFF. The whole variable domain, filled in from reference TRBV7-6 and TRBJ2-2, reads GAGVSQSPRYKVTKRGQDVALRCDPISGHVSLYWYRQALGQGPEFLTYFNYEAQQDKSGLPNDRFSAERPEGSISTLTIQRTEQRDSAMYRCASSLGASGGELFFGEGSRLTVL.

J is TRBJ2-5 and V is TRBV28; D gene ambiguous. Germline V gene data show CDR1 as MDHEN and CDR2 as SYDVKM. The CDR3 spans 16 residues. V was shortened by 6 bases and J by 2 bases, with 19 bases between the two germline ends. The CDR3 reads CASSLEPNDLQETQYF. The CDR3 region has the DNA TGTGCCAGCAGCCTTGAACCCAACGACTTGCAAGAGACCCAGTACTTC.

The sample holds one count of this clone. The CDR3, as DNA: TGTGCCATCAGTGAGTCGACAGGGATGGGCACTGAAGCTTTCTTT. Its protein is CAISESTGMGTEAFF. This chain uses TRBV10-3 with TRBJ1-1; 7 nucleotides align to TRBD1. Germline values: CDR1 ENHRY, CDR2 SYGVKD. The trim removed 0 bases at V and 4 bases at J, leaving 5 bases unmatched. The CDR3 covers 15 residues.

The chain employs TRBV2 and TRBJ2-5, with D perhaps being TRBD1 or TRBD2 (6 bases each). This CDR3 contains 11 residues. V was shortened by 8 bases and J by 11 bases, with 15 bases between the two germline ends. The V gene's germline CDR1 is SNHLY and CDR2 FYNNEI. CDR3 sequence reads: CASERGEEQYF. DNA of the CDR3: TGTGCCAGCGAAAGGGGGGAAGAGCAGTACTTC.

The V call is TRBV19, the J call TRBJ1-1, with D unclear. This CDR3 is 13 amino acids long. In germline, CDR1 is LNHDA, CDR2 SQIVND (reference sequence). Trimming took off 7 bases at V and 8 bases at J, with 17 bases between the two ends. DNA of the CDR3: TGTGCCAGTACCCTAGGCACTTTCCAAGAAGCTTTCTTT. As protein: CASTLGTFQEAFF. Drawing the rest from reference TRBV19 and TRBJ1-1, the complete variable domain is DGGITQSPKYLFRKEGQNVTLSCEQNLNHDAMYWYRQDPGQGLRLIYYSQIVNDFQKGDIAEGYSVSREKKESFPLTVTSAQKNPTAFYLCASTLGTFQEAFFGQGTRLTVV.

For this clone: Other nucleotide sequences in the sample specify the same CDR3. DNA for the CDR3: TGCGCCAGCAGCCAAGATCGGCGGGGGTCCTACGAGCAGTACTTC. It yields the protein CASSQDRRGSYEQYF. The chain uses TRBV4-3 and TRBJ2-7; TRBD2 matches at 7 bases. V trimming: 0 bases; J trimming: 1 base; junction bases outside the gene matches: 3. The CDR3 sequence is 15 residues long. Germline CDR1 reads LGHNA; CDR2 reads YSLEER.

V gene TRBV29-1 combines with J gene TRBJ1-2; D perhaps matches TRBD1 (5 bases). V shed 3 bases and J shed 2 bases, with 16 bases lying between them. The CDR3 extends over 15 amino acids. Germline lookup yields CDR1 SQVTM and CDR2 ANQGSEA. For the CDR3, the DNA is TGCAGCGTTGATAGGGGTGTGGGCCCCAACTATGGCTACACCTTC. Protein: CSVDRGVGPNYGYTF. The full variable domain, in which reference TRBV29-1 and TRBJ1-2 provide the parts outside the CDR3, is SAVISQKPSRDICQRGTSLTIQCQVDSQVTMMFWYRQQPGQSLTLIATANQGSEATYESGFVIDKFPISRPNLTFSTLTVSNMSPEDSSIYLCSVDRGVGPNYGYTFGSGTRLTVV.

This clone was recorded only once. Other DNA sequences in this sample translate to the same CDR3. This sequence joins TRBV9 and TRBJ2-7; maybe TRBD2 (5 bases). From germline, CDR1 is SGDLS and CDR2 YYNGEE. The CDR3 length is 12 residues. Trimming removed 4 bases from V and 7 bases from J, with 12 bases in between. The chain's CDR3 is CASSPNTGEQYF. The CDR3, as DNA: TGTGCCAGCAGCCCTAACACGGGGGAGCAGTACTTC. The variable domain in full, completed from reference TRBV9 and TRBJ2-7, reads DSGVTQTPKHLITATGQRVTLRCSPRSGDLSVYWYQQSLDQGLQFLIQYYNGEERAKGNILERFSAQQFPDLHSELNLSSLELGDSALYFCASSPNTGEQYFGPGTRLTVT.

The rearrangement uses TRBV28 and TRBJ2-5; TRBD1 is a possible D gene (5 bases). Germline loops: CDR1 MDHEN, CDR2 SYDVKM. Trimming stripped 3 bases from V and 9 bases from J, with 14 bases between. CDR3 length: 13 amino acids. The CDR3 is CASSFTGSGSQYF. CDR3 in DNA: TGTGCCAGCAGTTTTACTGGTTCAGGGTCCCAGTACTTC.

The chain joins TRBV9 to TRBJ2-2, with 14 nucleotides matching TRBD2. With 2 bases clipped from V and 0 bases from J, the junction kept 9 bases outside the gene matches. Germline V gives CDR1 SGDLS, CDR2 YYNGEE. The CDR3 has 20 amino acids. The CDR3 coding sequence is TGTGCCAGCAGCGTCCCGGGACTAGCGGGAGAGCCACCGAACACCGGGGAGCTGTTTTTT. This encodes CASSVPGLAGEPPNTGELFF.

On this clone: Other DNA sequences in this specimen translate into the identical CDR3. The J gene is TRBJ1-1, the V gene TRBV9; D not resolved. Per the germline V gene, CDR1 is SGDLS and CDR2 is YYNGEE. The CDR3 contains 14 residues. The germline V and J ends were trimmed by 4 bases and 0 bases, with 10 bases remaining between them. The DNA for the CDR3 is TGTGCCAGCAGCTCACGGACGGTGAACACTGAAGCTTTCTTT. Amino acid sequence: CASSSRTVNTEAFF.

This clone was seen only once. The chain combines TRBV6-5 with TRBJ2-7, with 7 nucleotides matching TRBD1. Germline trimming cut 5 bases from V and 2 bases from J; bases unmatched to any gene: 6. The CDR3 length is 14 residues. CDR1 is MNHEY and CDR2 is SVGAGI in the germline V gene. For the CDR3, the DNA is TGTGCCAGCAGTCCAACGGGGACAGCCTACGAGCAGTACTTC. This gives the protein CASSPTGTAYEQYF.

The chain combines TRBV4-1 with TRBJ2-5, with D perhaps TRBD1 (6 bases). There are 14 residues in the CDR3. Germline assignment: CDR1 MGHRA and CDR2 YSYEKL. Trimming cost V 0 bases and J 4 bases, with 9 bases left between them. DNA for the CDR3: TGCGCCAGCAGCCAAGAAGGGGGAAGAGAGACCCAGTACTTC. Translated, it gives CASSQEGGRETQYF.

The count of this clone is one. CDR3 amino acids: CASKAWDRDTDTQYF. The DNA for the CDR3 is TGTGCCAGCAAGGCCTGGGACAGGGACACAGATACGCAGTATTTT. The chain joins TRBV2 to TRBJ2-3; 9 bases map to TRBD1. Germline trimming cut 7 bases from V and 2 bases from J; bases unmatched to any gene: 7. This CDR3 has 15 amino acids. Germline CDR1 is SNHLY and CDR2 is FYNNEI.

The CDR3 DNA is TGCGCCAGCAGCCAAGTAGGGGCACGCTACGAGCAGTACTTC. As protein: CASSQVGARYEQYF. The chain is built from TRBV4-1 and TRBJ2-7, with D possibly being TRBD1 (5 bases). This CDR3 is 14 amino acids long. Germline assignment: CDR1 MGHRA and CDR2 YSYEKL. V lost 1 base, J lost 3 bases, and 10 bases lay in between.

This chain links TRBV2 with TRBJ2-7; maybe TRBD1 (5 bases). V was cut by 2 bases and J by 2 bases, with 16 bases left in between. This CDR3 is 16 amino acids long. The germline V gene has CDR1 SNHLY and CDR2 FYNNEI. In DNA form, the CDR3 reads TGTGCCAGCAGTGAAACGGTAGGGGCCGCGCCCTACGAGCAGTACTTC. Translation: CASSETVGAAPYEQYF.

The chain carries TRBV15 and TRBJ1-2; D not resolved. CDR3 length equals 15 residues. Trimming shortened V by 0 bases and J by 3 bases, and 11 bases separated the two germline ends. Germline values: CDR1 LNHNV, CDR2 YYDKDF (reference sequence). The chain's CDR3 is CATSRDSRAYYGYTF. CDR3 in DNA: TGTGCCACCAGCAGAGATTCCCGGGCTTACTATGGCTACACCTTC.

The chain employs TRBV28 and TRBJ2-7; D gene uncertain. The CDR3 is 13 residues long. Germline V gives CDR1 MDHEN, CDR2 SYDVKM. Trimming left V 4 bases short and J 7 bases short, with 14 bases between. The CDR3 DNA reads TGTGCCAGCAGTTGGGCCCCCCTTGGGGAGCAGTACTTC. This encodes CASSWAPLGEQYF.

This sequence joins TRBV11-2 and TRBJ2-7; 7 nucleotides match TRBD2. There are 16 residues in the CDR3. Germline-derived CDR1 and CDR2 are SGHAT and FQNNGV. Unmatched junction bases numbered 6, after V lost 0 bases and J lost 1 base. The CDR3 region has the DNA TGTGCCAGCAGCTTAGATCGTGGTAGCGGGTCCTACGAGCAGTACTTC. Its translation: CASSLDRGSGSYEQYF.